A selection of T cell receptor beta chains follows, all from one sample in a study of persistence of HIV-infected CD4 T cells. These receptors have no identified antigens. Assay used: immunoSEQ multiplex PCR; TCRdb lists only in-frame clones, some missing. The data show about 7,500 clones, approximately 60% seen once. Sequencing used CD4+ T cells sorted from PBMCs after 18-hour stimulation, obtained from a patient who received antiretroviral therapy. These receptors came from an adult man with HIV who was CMV-seropositive. CDR3s include the opening cysteine and the closing phenylalanine or tryptophan. A D gene is named only where the DNA matches it firmly. Rows may omit the clone size; those that give it use once, few, many or a size class.

J | D | length | V | size | CDR3 | DNA
TRBJ1-5 | . | 16 | TRBV19 | once | CASRPYEGYSNQPQHF | TGTGCCTCCCGGCCTTATGAGGGATATAGCAATCAGCCCCAGCATTTT
TRBJ2-7 | TRBD2 | 16 | TRBV7-9 | . | CASSLMGTRTADEQYF | TGTGCCAGCAGCTTAATGGGGACTAGAACTGCCGACGAGCAGTACTTC
TRBJ1-6 | . | 15 | TRBV2 | . | CASSEALNNNSPLHF | TGTGCCAGCAGTGAAGCGCTAAACAATAATTCACCCCTCCACTTT
TRBJ2-1 | TRBD2 | 15 | TRBV29-1 | few | CSVTTSGATYNEQFF | TGCAGCGTTACCACTAGCGGGGCTACGTACAATGAGCAGTTCTTC
TRBJ2-1 | . | 11 | TRBV6-2/TRBV6-3 | . | CASRYEFEQFF | TGTGCCAGCAGATACGAGTTTGAGCAGTTCTTC
TRBJ2-2 | . | 15 | TRBV6-5 | . | CASSPAGGRTGELFF | TGTGCCAGCAGCCCCGCTGGGGGGCGGACCGGGGAGCTGTTTTTT
TRBJ2-1 | TRBD2 | 17 | TRBV19 | . | CASSGSTSGVLHNEQFF | TGTGCCAGTAGTGGTTCCACTAGCGGGGTTCTCCACAATGAGCAGTTCTTC
TRBJ1-6 | . | 15 | TRBV19 | . | CASTSGGSYNSPLHF | TGTGCCAGTACCTCCGGGGGCTCCTATAATTCACCCCTCCACTTT
TRBJ1-1 | . | 13 | TRBV12-3/TRBV12-4 | few | CASSLGMNTEAFF | TGTGCCAGCAGTTTAGGTATGAACACTGAAGCTTTCTTT
TRBJ2-7 | TRBD1 | 17 | TRBV30 | . | CAWSGIRTGLNFYEQYF | TGTGCCTGGAGTGGGATTAGGACAGGCCTTAATTTCTACGAGCAGTACTTC
TRBJ2-7 | . | 13 | TRBV10-2 | . | CASSGQGGYEQYF | TGCGCCAGCAGTGGGCAGGGTGGGTACGAGCAGTACTTC
TRBJ1-3 | . | 15 | TRBV5-1 | medium-sized | CASSLSRSGGNTIYF | TGCGCCAGCAGCTTGTCGAGGTCGGGCGGAAACACCATATATTTT
TRBJ1-2 | . | 16 | TRBV15 | . | CATSRDLTGSNYGYTF | TGTGCCACCAGCAGAGATCTAACAGGATCTAACTATGGCTACACCTTC
TRBJ2-1 | TRBD2 | 15 | TRBV7-9 | . | CASSPRGGENNEQFF | TGTGCCAGCAGCCCCCGGGGGGGCGAGAACAATGAGCAGTTCTTC
TRBJ2-3 | . | 13 | TRBV9 | once | CASSLARTDTQYF | TGTGCCAGCAGCCTCGCTCGGACAGATACGCAGTATTTT
TRBJ2-1 | . | 11 | TRBV19 | few | CASRLVNEQFF | TGTGCCAGCCGACTCGTAAATGAGCAGTTCTTC
TRBJ1-2 | . | 16 | TRBV3-1/TRBV3-2 | . | CASSQGDRTGQLGYTF | TGTGCCAGCAGCCAAGGGGATCGAACAGGCCAGTTGGGCTACACCTTC
TRBJ2-7 | TRBD1 | 15 | TRBV7-2 | few | CASSLGQDSPYEQYF | TGTGCCAGCAGCCTAGGACAGGACTCCCCCTACGAGCAGTACTTC
TRBJ2-2 | TRBD2 | 17 | TRBV27 | once | CASTSPGGGRWTGELFF | TGTGCCAGCACTTCACCCGGGGGGGGGCGATGGACCGGGGAGCTGTTTTTT
TRBJ2-5 | . | 14 | TRBV27 | . | CASSLVWQKETQYF | TGTGCCAGCAGTTTAGTGTGGCAGAAAGAGACCCAGTACTTC